One sample yielded the 10 T cell receptor beta chains listed below, sequenced in a study of blood T cell repertoires in COVID-19. TCRdb keeps only in-frame clones here, not all; method: immunoSEQ multiplex PCR. The sample holds 150,000 to 200,000 clones; over 80% are singletons and the top ten take over 10%. The sequenced sample consisted of PBMCs or T cells enriched from blood (not recorded which). These receptors were obtained from a woman in her fifties or sixties who had recovered from COVID-19.

The V and J genes are TRBV5-1 and TRBJ2-1, with TRBD2 matching over 11 bases. The CDR3 totals 16 residues. V shed 5 bases, J shed 6 bases, and the junction held 10 bases outside the gene matches. The germline gives CDR1 SGHRS, CDR2 YFSETQ. The CDR3 region has the DNA TGCGCCAGCAGTCCTACTCTAGCGGGAGGACGCAATGAGCAGTTCTTC. It is translated as CASSPTLAGGRNEQFF.

The chain links TRBV28 to TRBJ2-7; 7 bases line up with TRBD1. This CDR3 has 16 residues. The J segment lost 0 bases and the V segment lost 6 bases, leaving 11 bases of the junction unmatched. The germline V gene encodes CDR1 MDHEN and CDR2 SYDVKM. CDR3: CASREGGGTSSYEQYF. The CDR3 nucleotides read TGTGCCAGCAGGGAAGGGGGCGGTACCTCCTCCTACGAGCAGTACTTC.

This chain connects TRBV20-1 to TRBJ1-1; no firm D call. The germline V gene has CDR1 DFQATT and CDR2 SNEGSKA (reference sequence). The CDR3 extends over 10 amino acids. Trimming left V 1 base short and J 5 bases short, with 2 bases between. The CDR3 here is CSARATEAFF. In nucleotides, the CDR3 is TGCAGTGCTAGAGCTACTGAAGCTTTCTTT.

The rearrangement joins TRBV28 to TRBJ1-2; D possibly corresponds to TRBD1 (6 bases). The CDR3 length is 14 residues. The germline V gene has CDR1 MDHEN and CDR2 SYDVKM. Trimming pared 3 bases from V and 2 bases from J, leaving 10 bases between. CDR3 nucleotide sequence: TGTGCCAGCAGTTTCCAGGGGACAAACTATGGCTACACCTTC. Translation gives CASSFQGTNYGYTF.

The chain carries TRBV5-4 and TRBJ1-3, with TRBD1 identical over 9 bases. The CDR3 consists of 15 residues. J lost 1 base, V lost 4 bases, and 3 bases had no gene match. Per the germline V gene, CDR1 is SGHNT and CDR2 is YYREEE (reference sequence). CDR3 sequence reads: CASSRGQGSGNTIYF. The CDR3 DNA follows: TGTGCCAGCAGCAGGGGACAGGGATCTGGAAACACCATATATTTT.

V and J are TRBV6-4 and TRBJ2-3, with 9 bases that match TRBD2. Germline assignment: CDR1 MRHNA and CDR2 SNTAGT. The ends lost 5 bases at V and 5 bases at J; junction bases unmatched: 5. The CDR3 extends over 14 amino acids. Here the CDR3 reads CASSKAGGIDTQYF. The CDR3 DNA is TGTGCCAGCAGTAAAGCGGGGGGTATAGATACGCAGTATTTT.

The V gene is TRBV3-1 (or the pseudogene TRBV3-2), the J gene TRBJ1-6, with 11 nucleotides matching TRBD1. The CDR3 spans 16 residues. Trimming took 5 bases from V and 9 from J; bases not matched to a gene: 9. Germline CDR1 LGHDT, CDR2 YNNKEL (reference sequence). CDR3 in amino acids: CASSAAPGQGVSPLHF. CDR3 nucleotides: TGTGCCAGCAGCGCTGCTCCGGGACAGGGGGTTTCACCCCTCCACTTT.

The CDR3: CASSDTGALHEQYF. For the CDR3, the DNA is TGTGCCAGCAGCGACACAGGGGCCCTTCACGAGCAGTACTTC. The chain carries TRBV2 and TRBJ2-7, with TRBD1 matching 7 bases. V was clipped by 6 bases and J by 5 bases; unmatched bases: 10. Germline V gene lookup returns CDR1 SNHLY and CDR2 FYNNEI. This CDR3 is built from 14 residues.

The genes are TRBV6-5 and TRBJ1-3; 8 nucleotides match TRBD1. V shed 5 bases, J shed 4 bases, and the junction held 7 bases outside the gene matches. Germline CDR1 reads MNHEY; CDR2 reads SVGAGI. The length of the CDR3 is 15 residues. The CDR3 nucleotides read TGTGCCAGCAGTACGGGACAGGTTGTAGGAAACACCATATATTTT. This codes for CASSTGQVVGNTIYF.

The chain carries TRBV11-2 and TRBJ1-6, with D perhaps TRBD1 (5 bases). This CDR3 is 16 amino acids long. Germline assignment: CDR1 SGHAT and CDR2 FQNNGV. V lost 8 bases, J lost 7 bases, and 21 bases lay in between. CDR3 bases: TGTGCCAGCGGCCACCTCTTAGGGGAGGGGAATTCACCCCTCCACTTT. Its protein is CASGHLLGEGNSPLHF.